The 20 T cell receptor beta chains in this list originate from one sample, sequenced in a study of CD8 T cells in ankylosing spondylitis. The antigens these receptors bind are not known. MiXCR, run by TCRdb on the 5' RACE reads, gives a single entry per CDR3 protein. The sample has approximately 220,000 distinct CDR3 sequences; 18% are singletons. Study-level findings and limits: Several highly homologous variants formed a TCR beta motif that appeared characteristic of ankylosing spondylitis blood.

Specimen: blood, either unsorted or a sorted T cell fraction (not recorded which). Receptors were obtained from a male donor with ankylosing spondylitis.

This clonotype was observed a few times. The gene calls are TRBV24-1 and TRBJ2-5; 9 bases are a match to TRBD2. Germline CDR1 KGHDR, CDR2 SFDVKD. After removal of 0 bases from V and 3 bases from J, the junction contained 4 bases not matched to a gene. The CDR3 extends over 16 amino acids. The CDR3 is CATSDLERGAEETQYF. The CDR3 DNA is TGTGCCACCAGTGATTTGGAGCGGGGGGCGGAAGAGACCCAGTACTTC.

This clonotype was detected only a few times. The chain joins TRBV9 to TRBJ1-2; a weak D match, TRBD1 (5 bases). The V end lost 1 base, the J end lost 10 bases, and 17 bases lay between the germline ends. This CDR3 contains 14 residues. CDR1 is SGDLS, CDR2 YYNGEE, per germline. DNA for the CDR3: TGTGCCAGCAGCGTAACTGGGATTGAAGGGGACTACACCTTC. Translated, it gives CASSVTGIEGDYTF.

This clonotype was recorded a few times. For the CDR3, the DNA is TGTGCCAGCAGCCGCGGGGGGCCCCCCGACAATGAGCAGTTCTTC. Its protein product is CASSRGGPPDNEQFF. The chain has TRBV6-1 and TRBJ2-1; TRBD2 agrees at 8 bases. The CDR3 is made up of 15 amino acids. Looked up from germline, CDR1 is MNHNS and CDR2 is SASEGT. With V trimmed by 6 bases and J by 5 bases, 9 bases remained unmatched.

A few counts support this clonotype. The chain links TRBV7-9 to TRBJ2-7; D tentatively fits TRBD1 or TRBD2 (5 bases each). Trimming took off 5 bases at V and 3 bases at J, with 14 bases between the two ends. Germline CDR1 and CDR2: SEHNR and FQNEAQ (reference sequence). The CDR3 consists of 14 residues. Here the CDR3 DNA reads TGTGCCAGCAGCACCTGGGACGGCCACTACGAGCAGTACTTC. Translating gives CASSTWDGHYEQYF.

This rearrangement joins TRBV19 to TRBJ2-1; no definite D call. Germline CDR1 reads LNHDA; CDR2 reads SQIVND (reference sequence). The CDR3 consists of 14 residues. V lost 8 bases and J 0 bases, leaving 11 bases between the germline ends. CDR3 bases: TGTGCCAGTCAATACCGAAGCTCCTACAATGAGCAGTTCTTC. As protein: CASQYRSSYNEQFF.

This clonotype turned up a few times. CDR3: CASIGDYQNEQFF. CDR3 nucleotides: TGTGCCAGTATCGGGGACTACCAAAATGAGCAGTTCTTC. V and J are TRBV19 and TRBJ2-1; 7 bases match TRBD2. Germline CDR1 and CDR2: LNHDA and SQIVND (reference sequence). The junction had 7 bases not matched to a gene; V was cut back by 7 bases and J by 7 bases. CDR3 length: 13 residues.

The chain joins TRBV7-6 to TRBJ1-1; D not resolved. Germline V lookup: CDR1 SGHVS, CDR2 FNYEAQ. V lost 4 bases and J lost 4, with 13 bases in between. There are 14 residues in the CDR3. This chain's CDR3 is CASSSLTGSTEAFF. The CDR3, as DNA: TGTGCCAGCAGCTCATTGACCGGTTCCACTGAAGCTTTCTTT.

In its sample, this clonotype was seen a few times. The chain uses TRBV28 and TRBJ2-7, with TRBD1 identical over 7 bases. Germline V CDR1 and CDR2: MDHEN, SYDVKM. Trimming removed 4 bases from V and 4 bases from J; junction bases left unmatched: 10. The CDR3 runs 15 residues. CDR3 sequence: CASSYPDRVQYEQYF. CDR3 DNA: TGTGCCAGCAGTTACCCTGACAGGGTCCAGTACGAGCAGTACTTC.

V gene TRBV6-5 combines with J gene TRBJ1-1; no reliable D call. The germline CDR1 and CDR2 sequences are MNHEY and SVGAGI. Trimming pared 2 bases from V and 1 base from J, leaving 8 bases between. This CDR3 has 14 amino acids. The chain's CDR3 is CASSYVDGNTEAFF. The CDR3 DNA follows: TGTGCCAGCAGTTACGTGGACGGGAACACTGAAGCTTTCTTT.

This clonotype was found a few times. V gene TRBV12-3 or TRBV12-4 combines with J gene TRBJ2-5, with D perhaps TRBD2 (5 bases). The CDR3 spans 14 residues. V dropped 1 base and J dropped 7 bases, with 13 bases sitting between them. The CDR3 protein is CASSLGYGDATQYF. The CDR3 DNA reads as TGTGCCAGCAGTTTAGGCTACGGGGATGCGACCCAGTACTTC.

This clonotype came up a few times. This rearrangement joins TRBV4-1 to TRBJ1-2; D might be TRBD1 (5 bases). V lost 4 bases, J lost 7 bases, and 19 bases lay in between. The CDR3 runs to 15 residues. From germline, CDR1 is MGHRA and CDR2 YSYEKL. CDR3 in amino acids: CASSPGEREFVGYTF. CDR3 DNA sequence: TGCGCCAGCAGCCCGGGGGAAAGGGAGTTTGTTGGCTACACCTTC.

The chain has TRBV7-8 and TRBJ2-1, with 12 bases lining up with TRBD2. V lost 2 bases to trimming and J lost 6 bases; unmatched junction nucleotides: 5. The V gene's germline CDR1 is SGHVS and CDR2 FQNEAQ. There are 16 residues in the CDR3. CDR3 sequence reads: CASSLRGTSGSNEQFF. The CDR3 DNA reads TGTGCCAGCAGCTTACGCGGGACTAGCGGGTCCAATGAGCAGTTCTTC.

In its sample, this clonotype was seen many times. The chain recombines TRBV20-1 with TRBJ2-1; 7 bases are a match to TRBD2. The CDR3 is made up of 14 amino acids. Looked up from germline, CDR1 is DFQATT and CDR2 is SNEGSKA (reference sequence). The V and J ends lost 3 bases and 4 bases, in that order; junction bases with no gene match: 6. Here the CDR3 reads CSARGLAEYNEQFF. CDR3 nucleotides: TGCAGTGCTAGGGGTCTAGCGGAGTACAATGAGCAGTTCTTC.

In its sample, this clonotype was seen a few times. The chain has TRBV7-8 and TRBJ2-2, with D perhaps being TRBD1 or TRBD2 (5 bases each). The CDR3 is 15 amino acids. The ends were cut back, 5 bases at V and 2 bases at J, with 12 bases in the middle. Germline CDR1 and CDR2: SGHVS and FQNEAQ. CDR3 nucleotides: TGTGCCAGCAGCCAAGGGACGGCCAACACCGGGGAGCTGTTTTTT. Amino acids: CASSQGTANTGELFF.

The V gene is TRBV3-1, the J gene TRBJ1-1; 8 nucleotides agree with TRBD1. The CDR3 is 15 residues long. V lost 2 bases and J lost 4; bases outside the gene matches: 6. The germline V gene encodes CDR1 LGHDT and CDR2 YNNKEL (reference sequence). CDR3: CASSQSRQGRTEAFF. The CDR3 region has the DNA TGTGCCAGCAGCCAATCTAGACAGGGGCGCACTGAAGCTTTCTTT.

This clonotype was recorded a few times. This rearrangement joins TRBV7-3 to TRBJ2-1; weak D call: TRBD2 (6 bases). V gave up 0 bases and J gave up 4 bases, with 19 bases separating them. The CDR3 extends over 18 amino acids. Germline CDR1 is SGHTA and CDR2 is FQGTGA. CDR3 DNA: TGTGCCAGCAGCTTAACCGTCGTCGGGGCTAGCGATTACAATGAGCAGTTCTTC. Translated, it gives CASSLTVVGASDYNEQFF.

J is TRBJ2-2 and V is TRBV20-1; D might be TRBD1 (6 bases). This CDR3 spans 12 amino acids. Germline V lookup: CDR1 DFQATT, CDR2 SNEGSKA (reference sequence). Trimming took 6 bases from V and 7 from J, leaving 12 bases between them. The CDR3 DNA reads as TGCAGTGCAAACAGGGATGTCGGGGAGCTGTTTTTT. It translates to CSANRDVGELFF.

This clonotype was seen a few times. V and J are TRBV5-6 and TRBJ2-7, with TRBD1 matching over 9 bases. Trimming removed 4 bases from V and 5 bases from J; junction bases left unmatched: 4. Germline V gene lookup returns CDR1 SGHDT and CDR2 YYEEEE. This CDR3 is built from 13 residues. CDR3 protein: CASSETGGNEQYF. CDR3 in DNA: TGTGCCAGCAGCGAGACAGGGGGGAACGAGCAGTACTTC.

This clonotype occurred a few times. The gene calls are TRBV12-3 or TRBV12-4 and TRBJ2-1, with 7 bases fitting TRBD2. Losses at the gene ends were 4 bases for V and 2 bases for J; bases not matched to a gene: 2. The CDR3 is made up of 14 amino acids. The CDR3 sequence is CASSYGGTYNEQFF. The DNA of the CDR3 is TGTGCCAGCAGTTACGGGGGGACCTACAATGAGCAGTTCTTC.

This clonotype came up a few times. The V gene is TRBV28, the J gene TRBJ1-6; TRBD1 aligns across 8 bases. J lost 7 bases, V lost 7 bases, and 9 bases had no gene match. Germline V gives CDR1 MDHEN, CDR2 SYDVKM. The CDR3 is made up of 15 amino acids. CDR3 in amino acids: CASKDLGQVNSPLHF. The CDR3 region has the DNA TGTGCCAGCAAAGACCTGGGACAGGTGAATTCACCCCTCCACTTT.